These 13 T cell receptor beta chains were sequenced from one sample in a study of graft-versus-host responses after intestinal transplantation. Their specific antigens are unknown. This table comes from immunoSEQ multiplex PCR, and its TCRdb copy is limited to in-frame clones, with some not included. This sample carries 85,000 to 100,000 clones, approximately 90% of them seen once, and the ten largest clones take approximately 0.064%. Sequencing was performed on unstimulated CD8+ T cells sorted from spleen or lymph node cells, taken before transplant. The receptors shown here come from a human donor who was the organ donor for an intestinal transplant.

This clone has just one count. This chain connects TRBV19 to TRBJ2-7; 8 bases fit TRBD1. The CDR3 sequence is 14 residues long. The germline V gene encodes CDR1 LNHDA and CDR2 SQIVND (reference sequence). V gave up 7 bases and J gave up 2 bases; unmatched junction bases: 7. The CDR3 is CASTAGTGAYEQYF. In DNA form, the CDR3 reads TGTGCCAGTACCGCGGGGACAGGAGCCTACGAGCAGTACTTC.

The V gene is TRBV19, the J gene TRBJ2-7; 12 nucleotides align to TRBD2. This CDR3 contains 14 residues. Germline V gene data show CDR1 as LNHDA and CDR2 as SQIVND (reference sequence). The V and J ends lost 1 base and 7 bases, in that order; junction bases with no gene match: 2. CDR3 bases: TGTGCCAGTAGTATAGGGACTAGCGGGATTGAGCAGTACTTC. As protein: CASSIGTSGIEQYF.

CDR3 loop: CASSAHPWGPYNEQFF. The CDR3, as DNA: TGTGCCAGCAGCGCCCACCCTTGGGGGCCATACAATGAGCAGTTCTTC. V and J are TRBV5-6 and TRBJ2-1; weak D call: TRBD1 (6 bases). Germline CDR1 SGHDT, CDR2 YYEEEE. V lost 4 bases, J lost 4 bases, and 18 bases lay in between. The CDR3 length is 16 residues.

This clone was seen once. The chain links TRBV29-1 to TRBJ1-1; D is unresolved. The CDR3 extends over 12 amino acids. V was shortened by 4 bases and J by 1 base, with 7 bases between the two germline ends. Germline-derived CDR1 and CDR2 are SQVTM and ANQGSEA. Here the CDR3 DNA reads TGCAGCGTTGGCCCAGGGAACACTGAAGCTTTCTTT. This encodes CSVGPGNTEAFF.

This rearrangement joins TRBV2 to TRBJ2-2, with 9 bases lining up with TRBD2. The trim removed 3 bases at V and 5 bases at J, leaving 16 bases unmatched. The CDR3 extends over 19 amino acids. Germline V gene lookup returns CDR1 SNHLY and CDR2 FYNNEI. CDR3: CASSDWLRTGTSLTGELFF. The CDR3 bases are TGTGCCAGCAGTGACTGGCTAAGAACCGGGACTAGCTTAACCGGGGAGCTGTTTTTT.

Comments on this clone: This same CDR3 is encoded by further DNA sequences in the sample. This chain links TRBV5-6 with TRBJ1-5; maybe TRBD1 (5 bases). Germline V gene lookup returns CDR1 SGHDT and CDR2 YYEEEE. V dropped 3 bases and J dropped 2 bases, with 9 bases sitting between them. The CDR3 length is 14 residues. The CDR3 sequence: CASSSGLGNQPQHF. The CDR3 DNA sequence: TGTGCCAGCAGCTCAGGGTTGGGCAATCAGCCCCAGCATTTT.

V is TRBV5-1 and J is TRBJ1-3, with D perhaps TRBD1 (5 bases). Per germline, CDR1 SGHRS and CDR2 YFSETQ. The V and J ends lost 6 bases and 0 bases respectively, with 19 bases between them. This CDR3 has 17 amino acids. The CDR3 nucleotides are TGCGCCAGCACCGGAGGGGCCGAACTAAGCTCTGGAAACACCATATATTTT. Protein: CASTGGAELSSGNTIYF.

In this sample, this clone turned up a few times. The chain combines TRBV4-1 with TRBJ2-7; no firm D call. This CDR3 region has 16 residues. In germline, CDR1 is MGHRA, CDR2 YSYEKL. Trimming removed 3 bases at V and 5 bases at J, with 20 bases between. DNA for the CDR3: TGCGCCAGCAGCCATAATCACGGCAGCGACTTCGACGAGCAGTACTTC. Encoded protein: CASSHNHGSDFDEQYF.

This chain connects TRBV11-2 to TRBJ2-3, with 9 bases lining up with TRBD2. The CDR3 loop spans 20 amino acids. The germline gives CDR1 SGHAT, CDR2 FQNNGV. V shed 0 bases, J shed 0 bases, and the junction held 13 bases outside the gene matches. The CDR3 nucleotides read TGTGCCAGCAGCTTAGATCGCCCCGGGACTAGCTCAATTAGCACAGATACGCAGTATTTT. It is translated as CASSLDRPGTSSISTDTQYF.

The chain carries TRBV11-2 and TRBJ2-3; TRBD2 matches 7 bases. The CDR3 runs 18 residues. V was clipped by 1 base and J by 3 bases; unmatched bases: 13. Germline CDR1 is SGHAT and CDR2 is FQNNGV. The CDR3 loop reads CASSLVVGAGASTDTQYF. The CDR3 coding sequence is TGTGCCAGCAGCTTAGTCGTTGGGGCGGGAGCGTCGACAGATACGCAGTATTTT.

The chain uses TRBV28 and TRBJ1-4; D not certain. Trimming cost V 3 bases and J 0 bases, with 11 bases left between them. This CDR3 is 16 amino acids long. The V gene's germline CDR1 is MDHEN and CDR2 SYDVKM. The CDR3 here is CASSLPGIATNEKLFF. The CDR3 DNA reads TGTGCCAGCAGTTTGCCAGGAATTGCAACTAATGAAAAACTGTTTTTT.

This chain links TRBV30 with TRBJ2-1; D is perhaps TRBD2 (6 bases). From germline, CDR1 is GTSNPN and CDR2 SVGIG (reference sequence). The CDR3 runs 13 residues. The V end was cut by 0 bases, the J end by 8 bases, with 11 bases between. CDR3 sequence (DNA): TGTGCCTGGAGTGTAGACCGGAGGGATGAGCAGTTCTTC. This encodes CAWSVDRRDEQFF. The full variable domain, rest sourced from reference TRBV30 and TRBJ2-1, is SQTIHQWPATLVQPVGSPLSLECTVEGTSNPNLYWYRQAAGRGLQLLFYSVGIGQISSEVPQNLSASRPQDRQFILSSKKLLLSDSGFYLCAWSVDRRDEQFFGPGTRLTVL.

This chain connects TRBV19 to TRBJ2-3; TRBD2 agrees at 7 bases. The CDR3 extends over 16 amino acids. Germline CDR1 and CDR2: LNHDA and SQIVND (reference sequence). V trimming: 4 bases; J trimming: 2 bases; junction bases outside the gene matches: 9. This CDR3 is CASSTRAGVPTDTQYF. The CDR3 DNA is TGTGCCAGTAGTACTCGGGCGGGAGTGCCCACAGATACGCAGTATTTT.